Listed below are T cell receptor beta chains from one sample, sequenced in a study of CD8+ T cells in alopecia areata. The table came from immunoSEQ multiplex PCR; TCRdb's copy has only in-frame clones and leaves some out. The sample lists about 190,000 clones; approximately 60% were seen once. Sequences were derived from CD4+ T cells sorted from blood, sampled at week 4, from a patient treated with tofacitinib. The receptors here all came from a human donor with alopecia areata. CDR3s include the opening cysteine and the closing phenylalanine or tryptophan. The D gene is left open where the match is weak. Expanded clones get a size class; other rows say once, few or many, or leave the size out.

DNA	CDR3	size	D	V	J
TGTGCCAGCAGTGCCCTTATCGATGAGCAGTTCTTC	CASSALIDEQFF	-	-	TRBV25-1	TRBJ2-1
TGTGCCTGGAGTATGGACCGTCCCTCTGGGGCCAACGTCCTGACTTTC	CAWSMDRPSGANVLTF	-	-	TRBV30	TRBJ2-6
TGTGCCAGCAGCTTAGTGGGATCCTCCTACGAGCAGTACTTC	CASSLVGSSYEQYF	few	-	TRBV7-2	TRBJ2-7
TGTGCCAGCAGGCCGGGACTAGCGATCCCCGGGGCCAACGTCCTGACTTTC	CASRPGLAIPGANVLTF	-	TRBD2	TRBV2	TRBJ2-6
TGCAGCGCCCGGGACCAACCAGCCGACACCGGGGAGCTGTTTTTT	CSARDQPADTGELFF	-	-	TRBV29-1	TRBJ2-2
TGCAGCGTTGTAACATTACTAGAAATCTACGAGCAGTACTTC	CSVVTLLEIYEQYF	-	-	TRBV29-1	TRBJ2-7
TGCAGCGTCCCTTCTGGGGTTTGGAGCTACAATGAGCAGTTCTTC	CSVPSGVWSYNEQFF	-	-	TRBV29-1	TRBJ2-1
TGTGCCAGCAGTCATGACGGGTATCAGCCCCAGCATTTT	CASSHDGYQPQHF	-	-	TRBV7-9	TRBJ1-5
TGTGCCAGCAGCTCTAAGGGACCTAACTATGGCTACACCTTC	CASSSKGPNYGYTF	-	-	TRBV11-2	TRBJ1-2
TGTGCCAGTAGTGATTTATTAGGCTTGCATGGAGATACGCAGTATTTT	CASSDLLGLHGDTQYF	-	-	TRBV19	TRBJ2-3
TGCAGCGTTTGGCAGGGGCCGAACACTGAAGCTTTCTTT	CSVWQGPNTEAFF	few	-	TRBV29-1	TRBJ1-1
TGTGCCAGCAGCCCAGCAGGGGGCAGGGAGACCCAGTACTTC	CASSPAGGRETQYF	-	TRBD1	TRBV9	TRBJ2-5
TGTGCCAGCAGTACCCTAGGACAGTATGGCTACACCTTC	CASSTLGQYGYTF	-	-	TRBV6-5	TRBJ1-2
TGTGCCAGCAGTTTATCGAAAGGGGGTCGAAACTTCTTT	CASSLSKGGRNFF	-	-	TRBV27	TRBJ1-1
TGTGCCAGCAGACCGGGACAGGGGTACTATGGCTACACCTTC	CASRPGQGYYGYTF	-	TRBD1	TRBV6-5	TRBJ1-2
TGTGCTAGTGGTTCGGGGACAATACTCTTTCAGTACTTC	CASGSGTILFQYF	-	-	TRBV12-5	TRBJ2-4
TGTGCCAGCAGCTTATGGCAGGGCTACGAGCAGTACTTC	CASSLWQGYEQYF	-	-	TRBV7-9	TRBJ2-7
TGCAGCGTTGTGGGACAGGGACTCACAGATACGCAGTATTTT	CSVVGQGLTDTQYF	few	TRBD1	TRBV29-1	TRBJ2-3
TGCAGCGTTGGACTGGTGAACACCGGGGAGCTGTTTTTT	CSVGLVNTGELFF	once	-	TRBV29-1	TRBJ2-2
TGTGCCTGGACAGGCCCCTTAGAGACCCAGTACTTC	CAWTGPLETQYF	-	-	TRBV30	TRBJ2-5
TGTGCCAGCAGCCACATTAATTCTGGCTACACCTTC	CASSHINSGYTF	few	-	TRBV5-4	TRBJ1-2
TGTGCCAGCAGTCTGAGCCGGGGCCTCTATGGCTACACCTTC	CASSLSRGLYGYTF	-	-	TRBV28	TRBJ1-2
TGCAGCGTCTCCGCCAGGGGTTTGACTGAAGCTTTCTTT	CSVSARGLTEAFF	-	-	TRBV29-1	TRBJ1-1
TGCACCAGCAGCCCCGACAGGGTATCTGGAAACACCATATATTTT	CTSSPDRVSGNTIYF	-	-	TRBV1	TRBJ1-3
TGCAGTGTCCTCACCGGGGAGCTGTTTTTT	CSVLTGELFF	few	-	TRBV20-1	TRBJ2-2
TGCAGCGTACATACGACAGAGACCCAGTACTTC	CSVHTTETQYF	few	-	TRBV29-1	TRBJ2-5
TGTGCCAGCAGGACCAGCGACCCTTCCCAGGAGCAGTACTTC	CASRTSDPSQEQYF	-	-	TRBV6-5	TRBJ2-7
TGTGCCAGCCGGCGACAGGAGGGGAGCTATGGCTACACCTTC	CASRRQEGSYGYTF	-	-	TRBV27	TRBJ1-2
TGCGCCAGCAGCTTGGGATCAGGGGTTATCTACAATGAGCAGTTCTTC	CASSLGSGVIYNEQFF	few	-	TRBV5-1	TRBJ2-1
TGTGCCTGGTCAGGACAGAACAATGAGCAGTTCTTC	CAWSGQNNEQFF	-	-	TRBV30	TRBJ2-1
TGTGCCAGCAGCCTCAGAGCGGGAGGGCCCCAAGAGACCCAGTACTTC	CASSLRAGGPQETQYF	-	TRBD2	TRBV7-8	TRBJ2-5
TGTGCCAGCATCAAACTCCTAGCGGGAGTCGGGAATGAGCAGTTCTTC	CASIKLLAGVGNEQFF	few	TRBD2	TRBV7-9	TRBJ2-1
TGCAGCGTTGAAGGGCACAGGGATCAAGAGACCCAGTACTTC	CSVEGHRDQETQYF	few	-	TRBV29-1	TRBJ2-5
TGCAGCGTTGAAGAAGGGACCGCGGGGAACACCATATATTTT	CSVEEGTAGNTIYF	-	-	TRBV29-1	TRBJ1-3
TGTGCCTGGACGATCCGGCCAAACTATGGCTACACCTTC	CAWTIRPNYGYTF	-	-	TRBV30	TRBJ1-2
TGTGCCAGCTCACGGAAAGAGACCCAGTACTTC	CASSRKETQYF	-	-	TRBV18	TRBJ2-5
TGTGCCAGCAGTGAGCCGGGCAGTATAGCCAAAAACATTCAGTACTTC	CASSEPGSIAKNIQYF	-	-	TRBV2	TRBJ2-4
TGTGCCAGCAGCTACCGTCTGGAGTCCATATATTTT	CASSYRLESIYF	once	-	TRBV13	TRBJ1-3
TGCAGCGTTGGCGGTACAGGGCCCCAGCATTTT	CSVGGTGPQHF	-	-	TRBV29-1	TRBJ1-5
TGTGCCAGCAGTTTATCTAGCGGGAGGGAGACCCAGTACTTC	CASSLSSGRETQYF	medium-sized	TRBD2	TRBV27	TRBJ2-5
TGCAGCGTTGAAGAGGGGGCAGATACGCAGTATTTT	CSVEEGADTQYF	-	-	TRBV29-1	TRBJ2-3
TGTGCCATCACCCCGGGACAGGGGAAGTACGAGCAGTACTTC	CAITPGQGKYEQYF	-	TRBD1	TRBV10-3	TRBJ2-7
TGCGCCAGCAGCTTGGGAGACAGGGACAGTCAGCCCCAGCATTTT	CASSLGDRDSQPQHF	-	TRBD1	TRBV5-1	TRBJ1-5
TGCGCCAGCAGCCAAGATATGCTCAGACCCTATGGCTACACCTTC	CASSQDMLRPYGYTF	-	-	TRBV4-3	TRBJ1-2
TGTGCCAGCAGCGCTCGTGGTTTAAGTGGCTACACCTTC	CASSARGLSGYTF	-	-	TRBV6-5	TRBJ1-2
TGTGCCTGGAGCGTTGGACAGTCGACAGATACGCAGTATTTT	CAWSVGQSTDTQYF	-	-	TRBV30	TRBJ2-3
TGTGCCAGCAGAGACGCGGGAAATGAAAACATTCAGTACTTC	CASRDAGNENIQYF	-	-	TRBV2	TRBJ2-4
TGTGCCACCAGCAGGCGACCTAGCGCAGATACGCAGTATTTT	CATSRRPSADTQYF	-	-	TRBV15	TRBJ2-3
TGCAGCGTTGTGGTGGGCCGAGAGACCCAGTACTTC	CSVVVGRETQYF	-	-	TRBV29-1	TRBJ2-5
TGTGCCAGCAGCGAGGGACTGGCCGGGCTAGGAACCTTC	CASSEGLAGLGTF	-	-	TRBV9	TRBJ1-2
TGTGCCAGCAGTCTTAACTTTGAGCAGTACTTC	CASSLNFEQYF	-	-	TRBV28	TRBJ2-7
TGTGCCAGCAGCAGGGGTTCCTACGAGCAGTACTTC	CASSRGSYEQYF	few	-	TRBV2	TRBJ2-7
TGTGCCTGGAGTAAAGCGGAGAGCTCCTACGAGCAGTACTTC	CAWSKAESSYEQYF	-	-	TRBV30	TRBJ2-7
TGTGCCATCACGGGGGATGGCGTACCCGAGCAGTACTTC	CAITGDGVPEQYF	few	-	TRBV10-3	TRBJ2-7
TGTGCCAGCAGCTTCGGACTAGCGGGAACCGGGGAGCTGTTTTTT	CASSFGLAGTGELFF	-	TRBD2	TRBV7-3	TRBJ2-2